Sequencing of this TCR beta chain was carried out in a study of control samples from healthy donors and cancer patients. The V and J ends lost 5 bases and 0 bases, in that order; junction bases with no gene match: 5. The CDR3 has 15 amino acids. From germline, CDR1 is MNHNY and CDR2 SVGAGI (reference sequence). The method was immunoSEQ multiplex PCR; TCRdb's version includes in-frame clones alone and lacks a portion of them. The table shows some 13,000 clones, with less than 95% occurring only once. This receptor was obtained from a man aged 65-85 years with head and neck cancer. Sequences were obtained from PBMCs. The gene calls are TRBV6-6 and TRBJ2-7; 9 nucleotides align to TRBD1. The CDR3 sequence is CASSTGQGRSYEQYF. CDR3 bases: TGTGCCAGCAGTACTGGACAGGGGCGCTCCTACGAGCAGTACTTC.